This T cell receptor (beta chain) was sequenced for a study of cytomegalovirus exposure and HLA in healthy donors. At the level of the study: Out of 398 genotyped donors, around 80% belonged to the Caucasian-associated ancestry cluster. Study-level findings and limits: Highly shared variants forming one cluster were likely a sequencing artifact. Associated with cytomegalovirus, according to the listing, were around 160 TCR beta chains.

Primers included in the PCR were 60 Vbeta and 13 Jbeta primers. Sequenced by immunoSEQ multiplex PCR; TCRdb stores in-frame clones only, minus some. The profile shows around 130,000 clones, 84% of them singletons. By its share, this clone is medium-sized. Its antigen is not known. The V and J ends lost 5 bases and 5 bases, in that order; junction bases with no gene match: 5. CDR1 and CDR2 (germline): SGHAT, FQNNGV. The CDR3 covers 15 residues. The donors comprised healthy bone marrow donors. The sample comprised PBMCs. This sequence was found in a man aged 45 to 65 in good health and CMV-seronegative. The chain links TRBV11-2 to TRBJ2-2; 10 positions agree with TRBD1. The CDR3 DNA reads TGTGCCAGCAGCGACCGGACAGGGGGGACCGGGGAGCTGTTTTTT. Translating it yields CASSDRTGGTGELFF.